This TCR beta chain was sequenced for a study of T cells in Graves' hyperthyroidism and ophthalmopathy. The study's findings and limits: The model made its ophthalmopathy prediction, and onset followed a median approximately six months later. Most expanded thyroid clonotypes above 0.001 recurred in blood.

This CDR3 has 14 residues. Germline CDR1 WSHSY, CDR2 SAAADI. V lost 3 bases to trimming and J lost 5 bases, with 13 bases between them. The source material, RNA transcripts, was used to amplify TCR beta CDR3 regions. First-round RT-PCR with HTBI primers amplified the TCR CDR3 region. TCRdb itself ran the multiplex PCR reads through MiXCR, one entry per CDR3 protein. Among roughly 240,000 distinct CDR3 sequences listed, around 25% were seen once. Enrolled ophthalmopathy patients presented with a Clinical Activity Score of at least 3, a NOSPECS grade of at least 4, and disease duration under 3 months. Lactation, pregnancy, other autoimmune disease or uncontrolled infection excluded patients. This clonotype was counted many times. What it binds is unknown.

This TCR derives from a woman between 40 and 55 years old with Graves' ophthalmopathy. The chain is built from TRBV10-2 and TRBJ2-5, with D possibly TRBD2 on 6 matching bases. Material for sequencing was blood. The CDR3 nucleotides are TGCGCCAGCAGTGAAAGAAGGGCGGGGGAGACCCAGTACTTC. The encoded protein is CASSERRAGETQYF.